This TCR beta chain appears in the sequencing data of a study of cytomegalovirus exposure and HLA in healthy donors. As for the study in general: The roughly 120 million unique TCR beta sequences, from 150 million to 200 million T cells, were found by an earlier analysis.

Primers: 60 Vbeta forward and 13 Jbeta reverse. Sequenced by immunoSEQ multiplex PCR; TCRdb stores in-frame clones only, minus some. The repertoire holds more than 100,000 clones, with more than 75% as singletons. V was pared by 2 bases and J by 5 bases, with 11 bases of the junction left unmatched. The CDR3 spans 16 residues. The chain is built from TRBV6-7 and TRBJ1-2; TRBD1 agrees at 7 bases. TRBV6-7 is an ORF, with its function uncertain. This TCR derives from a woman under 30 in good health and CMV-seropositive. The sequenced sample consisted of PBMCs. The CDR3 DNA sequence: TGTGCCAGCAGTTACCTCACCCGGACAGGTCTTTATGGCTACACCTTC. Translating gives CASSYLTRTGLYGYTF.